The 11 T cell receptor beta chains below were found in one sample sequenced in a study of OX40 agonist ivuxolimab in advanced cancers. The method was the immunoSEQ multiplex PCR assay. In its TCRdb copy, this immuneACCESS table keeps in-frame sequences only and misses some clones. Where compared with another copy, unresolved V genes explain less than half of these, and the others have no known cause. Here the sample has about 82,000 clones; around 85% occur a single time. Of the sample, under 3% is held by the ten largest clones. The sample in question was CD4+ or CD8+ T cells sorted from blood, obtained in a trial of the OX40 agonist ivuxolimab. The receptor source for this set is an adult with an advanced solid tumor such as melanoma, head and neck, liver or kidney cancer.

V gene TRBV19 combines with J gene TRBJ2-7; the match to TRBD1 covers 9 bases. V was pared by 4 bases and J by 3 bases, with 7 bases of the junction left unmatched. The CDR3 sequence is 15 residues long. Per the germline V gene, CDR1 is LNHDA and CDR2 is SQIVND (reference sequence). CDR3 nucleotide sequence: TGTGCCAGTAGTAACCCCCGGGACAGGGTCTACGAGCAGTACTTC. Encoded protein: CASSNPRDRVYEQYF.

The chain recombines TRBV6-5 with TRBJ1-1; D is perhaps TRBD1 (5 bases). Trimming removed 5 bases at V and 8 bases at J, with 18 bases between. The CDR3 spans 14 residues. The germline CDR1 and CDR2 sequences are MNHEY and SVGAGI. This chain's CDR3 is CASSDGAVQKEAFF. In DNA form, the CDR3 reads TGTGCCAGCAGTGACGGGGCCGTTCAGAAGGAAGCTTTCTTT.

The CDR3 is CASSLSAQGAETQYF. The CDR3 coding sequence is TGTGCCAGCAGTTTATCTGCGCAGGGGGCAGAGACCCAGTACTTC. The chain joins TRBV28 to TRBJ2-5, with 8 bases fitting TRBD1. Trimming cost V 1 base and J 4 bases; bases outside gene matches: 5. The CDR3 sequence is 15 residues long. CDR1 MDHEN and CDR2 SYDVKM come from the germline V gene. The full variable domain, with the rest looked up from reference TRBV28 and TRBJ2-5, is DVKVTQSSRYLVKRTGEKVFLECVQDMDHENMFWYRQDPGLGLRLIYFSYDVKMKEKGDIPEGYSVSREKKERFSLILESASTNQTSMYLCASSLSAQGAETQYFGPGTRLLVL.

The gene calls are TRBV14 and TRBJ1-2; possibly TRBD1 for D (5 bases). The CDR3 spans 13 residues. The germline V and J ends were trimmed by 2 bases and 6 bases, with 10 bases remaining between them. The germline V gene has CDR1 SGHDN and CDR2 FVKESK. CDR3 in amino acids: CASSQFWGDGYTF. The CDR3 bases are TGTGCCAGCAGCCAATTTTGGGGGGATGGCTACACCTTC.

The rearrangement uses TRBV7-3 and TRBJ1-6, with TRBD1 identical over 7 bases. This CDR3 has 14 amino acids. The J segment lost 6 bases and the V segment lost 5 bases, leaving 4 bases of the junction unmatched. Per germline, CDR1 SGHTA and CDR2 FQGTGA. CDR3 DNA: TGTGCCAGCAGCGTAGGGACAGTTAATTCACCCCTCCACTTT. It is translated as CASSVGTVNSPLHF.

The chain has TRBV11-2 and TRBJ2-7; D might be TRBD1 (6 bases). CDR3 length: 13 residues. CDR1 SGHAT and CDR2 FQNNGV come from the germline V gene. Trimming removed 1 base at V and 7 bases at J, with 11 bases between. The CDR3, as DNA: TGTGCCAGCAGCTTAGGGGACATCCTGGAGCAGTACTTC. Translating it yields CASSLGDILEQYF.

The chain employs TRBV19 and TRBJ1-5, with D possibly being TRBD1 (5 bases). Deletions cut 5 bases from V and 5 bases from J, with 16 bases between. The CDR3 has 15 residues. CDR1 is LNHDA and CDR2 is SQIVND in the germline V gene (reference sequence). Written as DNA, the CDR3 is TGTGCCAGTAGTGGACCCGGGACGGATGATCAGCCCCAGCATTTT. Translating gives CASSGPGTDDQPQHF.

This chain links TRBV7-3 with TRBJ2-3; 7 bases agree with TRBD2. The CDR3 spans 16 residues. Per the germline V gene, CDR1 is SGHTA and CDR2 is FQGTGA. Unmatched junction bases numbered 16, after V lost 5 bases and J lost 8 bases. The CDR3 DNA reads TGTGCCAGCAGCCCCCACTCGGGAGGTCCCGACGGTACGCAGTATTTT. This encodes CASSPHSGGPDGTQYF.

The rearrangement joins TRBV6-7 to TRBJ2-2; D not resolved. TRBV6-7 is classed as an ORF, of uncertain function. The germline V and J ends were trimmed by 7 bases and 5 bases, with 8 bases remaining between them. The CDR3 sequence is 12 residues long. The CDR3 loop is CASMGRTGELFF. DNA for the CDR3: TGTGCCAGCATGGGCCGAACCGGGGAGCTGTTTTTT.

V gene TRBV7-6 combines with J gene TRBJ2-2; 8 bases are a match to TRBD2. This CDR3 contains 16 residues. In germline, CDR1 is SGHVS, CDR2 FNYEAQ. Unmatched junction bases numbered 12, after V lost 7 bases and J lost 5 bases. CDR3 coding DNA: TGTGCCAGCATCACCGGGGGGGGCAAGCGGACCGGGGAGCTGTTTTTT. Amino acids: CASITGGGKRTGELFF.

This chain joins TRBV28 and TRBJ1-6; the D is unclear. CDR3 length equals 16 residues. Germline V gene data show CDR1 as MDHEN and CDR2 as SYDVKM. Deletions cut 6 bases from V and 10 bases from J, with 22 bases between. The CDR3: CASSRTVPVPSSPLHF. As DNA, the CDR3 is TGTGCCAGCAGCCGCACAGTCCCTGTTCCTAGCTCACCCCTCCACTTT.